This T cell receptor (beta chain) came from a study of blood T cell repertoires in COVID-19. Study at large: The United States, Italy and Spain supplied acute and convalescent COVID-19 samples.

Trimming cost V 6 bases and J 6 bases; bases outside gene matches: 8. CDR1 SNHLY and CDR2 FYNNEI come from the germline V gene. The CDR3 runs to 14 residues. Data came from immunoSEQ multiplex PCR; TCRdb stores just in-frame clones and leaves some out. The table has 250,000 to 350,000 clones, 80% to 90% seen once; the top ten hold under 2.5%. The V call is TRBV2, the J call TRBJ1-5; 7 bases line up with TRBD1. What was sequenced was PBMCs or T cells enriched from blood (not recorded which). The source of this sequence is a woman aged 18-29 years who had recovered from COVID-19. The CDR3 DNA sequence: TGTGCCAGCAGCCCTGACAGGGTAGGTCAGCCCCAGCATTTT. Amino acids: CASSPDRVGQPQHF.